The TCR beta chain described here comes from a study of T cells after yellow fever vaccination. There are 18 residues in the CDR3. Trimming shortened V by 3 bases and J by 1 base, and 21 bases separated the two germline ends. Germline assignment: CDR1 MGHRA and CDR2 YSYEKL. Study-wide results and limits: The secondary T-cell response peaked on day 5, not day 15, but was weaker. Post-booster repertoires again held most primary-vaccination clones (about 95% CD4, roughly 90% CD8).

A process of 5'RACE template switching, which added a universal primer site and UMIs, was used to make TCR cDNA. From the 5' RACE reads, TCRdb called clonotypes with MiXCR, one entry per CDR3 protein. The sample records under 600,000 distinct CDR3 sequences, 21% being singletons. Points on this clonotype: The target antigen is unknown.

This sequence was found in a young man who received the YFV17D yellow fever vaccine. The chain couples TRBV4-1 to TRBJ1-1; TRBD1 might be the D (5 bases). The sequencing here drew on PBMCs, taken 20 to 25 days after the first yellow fever vaccination. CDR3 sequence: CASSHPSLAGPGNTEAFF. The CDR3 nucleotides are TGCGCCAGCAGCCATCCCTCATTGGCAGGGCCGGGGAACACTGAAGCTTTCTTT.